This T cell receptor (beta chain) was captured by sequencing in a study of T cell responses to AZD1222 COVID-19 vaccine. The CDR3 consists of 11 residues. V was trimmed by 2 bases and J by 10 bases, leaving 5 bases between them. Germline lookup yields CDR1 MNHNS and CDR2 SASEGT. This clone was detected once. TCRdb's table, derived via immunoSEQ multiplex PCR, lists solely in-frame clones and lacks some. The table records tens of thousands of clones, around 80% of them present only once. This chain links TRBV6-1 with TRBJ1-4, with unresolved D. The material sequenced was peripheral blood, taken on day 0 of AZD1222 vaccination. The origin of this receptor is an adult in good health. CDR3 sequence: CASSETGKLFF. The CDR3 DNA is TGTGCCAGCAGTGAAACCGGAAAACTGTTTTTT.